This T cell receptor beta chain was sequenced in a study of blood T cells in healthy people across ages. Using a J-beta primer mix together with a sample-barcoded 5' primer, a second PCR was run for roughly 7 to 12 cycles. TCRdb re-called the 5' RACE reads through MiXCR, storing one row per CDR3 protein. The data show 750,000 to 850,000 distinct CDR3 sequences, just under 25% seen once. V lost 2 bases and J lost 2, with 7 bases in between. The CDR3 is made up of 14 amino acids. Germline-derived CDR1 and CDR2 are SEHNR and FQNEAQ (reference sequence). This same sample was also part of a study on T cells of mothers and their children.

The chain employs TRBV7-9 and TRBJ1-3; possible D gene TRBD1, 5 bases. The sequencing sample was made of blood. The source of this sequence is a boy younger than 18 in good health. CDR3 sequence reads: CASSLRGTGNTIYF. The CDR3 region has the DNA TGTGCCAGCAGCTTAAGGGGAACTGGAAACACCATATATTTT.